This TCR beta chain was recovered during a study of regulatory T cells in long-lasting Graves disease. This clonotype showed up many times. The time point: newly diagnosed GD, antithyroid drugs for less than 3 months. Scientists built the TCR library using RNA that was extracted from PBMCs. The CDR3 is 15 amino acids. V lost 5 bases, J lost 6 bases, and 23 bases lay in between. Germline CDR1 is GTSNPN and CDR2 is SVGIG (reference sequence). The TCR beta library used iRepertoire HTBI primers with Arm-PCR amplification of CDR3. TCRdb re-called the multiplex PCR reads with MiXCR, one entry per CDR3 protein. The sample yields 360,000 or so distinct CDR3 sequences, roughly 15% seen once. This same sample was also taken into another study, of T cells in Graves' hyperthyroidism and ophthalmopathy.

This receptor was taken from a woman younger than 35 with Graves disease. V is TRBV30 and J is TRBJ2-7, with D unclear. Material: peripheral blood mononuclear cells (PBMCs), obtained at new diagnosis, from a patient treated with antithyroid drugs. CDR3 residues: CAWEPGSGPLLEQYF. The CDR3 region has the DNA TGTGCCTGGGAGCCCGGCTCCGGTCCCCTCCTCGAGCAGTACTTC.